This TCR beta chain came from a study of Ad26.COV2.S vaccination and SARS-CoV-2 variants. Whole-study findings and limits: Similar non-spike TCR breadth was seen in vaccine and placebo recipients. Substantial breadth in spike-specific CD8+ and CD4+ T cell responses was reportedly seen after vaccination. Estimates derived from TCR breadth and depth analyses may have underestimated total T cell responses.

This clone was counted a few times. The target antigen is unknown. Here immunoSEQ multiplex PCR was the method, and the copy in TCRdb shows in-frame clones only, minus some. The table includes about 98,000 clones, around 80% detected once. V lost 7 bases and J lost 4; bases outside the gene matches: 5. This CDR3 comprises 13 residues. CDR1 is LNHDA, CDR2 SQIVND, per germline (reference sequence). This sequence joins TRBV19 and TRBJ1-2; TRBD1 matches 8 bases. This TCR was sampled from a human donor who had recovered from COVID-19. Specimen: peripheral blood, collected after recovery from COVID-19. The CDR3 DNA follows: TGTGCCAGTAAAACAGGGGGACCCTATGGCTACACCTTC. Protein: CASKTGGPYGYTF.